The source of this T cell receptor beta chain is a study of cytomegalovirus exposure and HLA in healthy donors. Germline-derived CDR1 and CDR2 are GTSNPN and SVGIG (reference sequence). Trimming removed 2 bases from V and 0 bases from J, with 17 bases in between. The CDR3 loop spans 18 amino acids. PCR used 60 Vbeta primers and 13 Jbeta primers. As handled by the study authors: In a later analysis, some 10 million of around 75 million unique beta chains occurred in at least two donors. The table came from immunoSEQ multiplex PCR; TCRdb's copy has only in-frame clones and leaves some out. V and J calls plus clone size are reproduced from that table; the DNA served to infer D and trimming. Of 150,000 to 200,000 clones in the sample, about 76% are singletons; the top ten hold about 2.6%. This clone was seen only a few times. No antigen is known for it. Study findings and constraints: One variant, a missense change in DCLRE1C, was linked in a later analysis to TCR beta V- and J-gene trimming. Reported performance of the classifier showed diagnosis of cytomegalovirus status with high specificity and sensitivity.

The clonotype was recovered from a woman aged 40-49 years in good health and CMV-seropositive. This chain joins TRBV30 and TRBJ2-6; D is undetermined. The specimen sequenced was PBMCs. CDR3 protein: CAWSPRSGYVSGANVLTF. In nucleotides, the CDR3 is TGTGCCTGGAGTCCGAGATCGGGTTACGTCTCTGGGGCCAACGTCCTGACTTTC. The whole variable domain, filled in from reference TRBV30 and TRBJ2-6, reads SQTIHQWPATLVQPVGSPLSLECTVEGTSNPNLYWYRQAAGRGLQLLFYSVGIGQISSEVPQNLSASRPQDRQFILSSKKLLLSDSGFYLCAWSPRSGYVSGANVLTFGAGSRLTVL.